This TCR beta chain was retrieved from a study of T cell responses to AZD1222 COVID-19 vaccine. V was trimmed by 3 bases and J by 9 bases, leaving 21 bases between them. Looked up from germline, CDR1 is MNHEY and CDR2 is SMNVEV (reference sequence). There are 16 residues in the CDR3. Study results and limitations: The repertoires were collected only after the peak T cell response. Distributed over spike, vaccine-associated CD4 TCRs predominated at 160-218 and 743-854. Baseline serology detected seropositivity in only six AZD1222 recipients.

Generated by immunoSEQ multiplex PCR, the TCRdb table keeps only in-frame clones and is missing some. The data hold some 130,000 clones, with approximately 90% observed a single time. This clone was counted a single time. The antigen remains undetermined. This clonotype was obtained from an adult who received the AZD1222 COVID-19 vaccine. Sequenced material: peripheral blood, taken 28 days after the second AZD1222 dose. The V gene is TRBV27, the J gene TRBJ1-5; D perhaps matches TRBD1 (5 bases). The CDR3 here is CASSLGGDPLLRPQHF. CDR3 in DNA: TGTGCCAGCAGTTTGGGGGGGGACCCCCTTCTTCGGCCCCAGCATTTT.